This T cell receptor beta chain was sequenced for a study of cytomegalovirus exposure and HLA in healthy donors. This CDR3 spans 16 amino acids. V dropped 4 bases and J dropped 0 bases, with 16 bases sitting between them. CDR1 is GTSNPN and CDR2 is SVGIG in the germline V gene (reference sequence). Primers: 60 Vbeta forward and 13 Jbeta reverse. The method was immunoSEQ multiplex PCR; TCRdb's version includes in-frame clones alone and lacks a portion of them. Among roughly 200,000 clones listed, 85% to 90% were seen once. The sequenced sample consisted of PBMCs. This chain connects TRBV30 to TRBJ2-4; D might be TRBD1 (5 bases). The TCR comes from a young woman in good health and CMV-seronegative. The DNA of the CDR3 is TGTGCCTGGAAGAGGACGGACAATCTAGCCAAAAACATTCAGTACTTC. It codes for CAWKRTDNLAKNIQYF.